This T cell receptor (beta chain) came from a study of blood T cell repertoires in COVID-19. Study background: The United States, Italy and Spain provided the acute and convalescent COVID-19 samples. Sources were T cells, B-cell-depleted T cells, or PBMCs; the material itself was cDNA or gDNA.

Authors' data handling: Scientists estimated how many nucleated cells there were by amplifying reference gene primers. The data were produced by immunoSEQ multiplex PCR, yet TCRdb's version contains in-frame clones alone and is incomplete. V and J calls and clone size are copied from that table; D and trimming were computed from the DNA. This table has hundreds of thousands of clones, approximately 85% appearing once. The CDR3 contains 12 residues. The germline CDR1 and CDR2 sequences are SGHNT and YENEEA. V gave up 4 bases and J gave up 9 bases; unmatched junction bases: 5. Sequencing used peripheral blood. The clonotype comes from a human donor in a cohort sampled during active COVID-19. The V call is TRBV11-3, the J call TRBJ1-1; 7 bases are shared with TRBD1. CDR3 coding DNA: TGTGCCAGCAGCTCCGGACAGGATAAAGCTTTCTTT. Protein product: CASSSGQDKAFF.